This entry features one T cell receptor (beta chain) sequence. This may arise from a read error, as a much more abundant clone is one base away. The sample comes from a study of T cells of healthy individuals. Via MiXCR, TCRdb re-called the 5' RACE reads, giving one row per CDR3 protein. The data show some 69,000 distinct CDR3 sequences, under 20% seen once. The CDR3 extends over 15 amino acids. Germline CDR1 reads GTSNPN; CDR2 reads SVGIG (reference sequence). This TCR came from a human donor in good health. The V gene is TRBV30, the J gene TRBJ1-3; 12 positions agree with TRBD1. The CDR3 spells CAWSMGQGAGSTIYF. CDR3 in DNA: TGTGCCTGGAGTATGGGACAGGGGGCTGGAAGCACCATATATTTT.